Sequencing of this T cell receptor beta chain was carried out in a study of blood T cell repertoires in COVID-19. Background on the study: Sites across the United States, Italy and Spain contributed samples from acute and convalescent COVID-19. PBMCs, B-cell-depleted T cells, or T cells were the source of the cDNA or gDNA that made up the material.

Method: immunoSEQ multiplex PCR; TCRdb's copy keeps in-frame clones and lacks some. The data hold approximately 210,000 clones, with over 65% observed a single time. The V gene lost 5 bases and the J gene lost 1 base, with 18 bases spanning the gap. Germline V gene lookup returns CDR1 SGHVS and CDR2 FQNEAQ. The CDR3 has 17 residues. This rearrangement joins TRBV7-8 to TRBJ1-5; maybe TRBD1 (6 bases). The receptor's source is a woman in her seventies with active or convalescent COVID-19. The sample taken for sequencing was peripheral blood. The CDR3 DNA reads as TGTGCCAGCAGCCACAGTCGGGGGGCAGAGAGCAATCAGCCCCAGCATTTT. This encodes CASSHSRGAESNQPQHF.